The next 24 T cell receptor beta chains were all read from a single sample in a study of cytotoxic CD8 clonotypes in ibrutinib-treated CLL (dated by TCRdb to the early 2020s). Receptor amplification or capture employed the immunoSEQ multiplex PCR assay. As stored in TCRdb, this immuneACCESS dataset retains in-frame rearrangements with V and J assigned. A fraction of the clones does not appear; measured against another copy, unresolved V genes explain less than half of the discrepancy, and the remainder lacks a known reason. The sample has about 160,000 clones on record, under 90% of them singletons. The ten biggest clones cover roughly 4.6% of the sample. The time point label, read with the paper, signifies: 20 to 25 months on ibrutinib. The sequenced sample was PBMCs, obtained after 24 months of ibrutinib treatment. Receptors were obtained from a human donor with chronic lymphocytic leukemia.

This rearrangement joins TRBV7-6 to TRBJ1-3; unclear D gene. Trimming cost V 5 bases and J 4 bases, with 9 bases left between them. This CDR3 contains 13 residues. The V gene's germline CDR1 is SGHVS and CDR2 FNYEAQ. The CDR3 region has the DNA TGTGCCAGCAGCGAAGACATCGGAAACACCATATATTTT. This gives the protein CASSEDIGNTIYF.

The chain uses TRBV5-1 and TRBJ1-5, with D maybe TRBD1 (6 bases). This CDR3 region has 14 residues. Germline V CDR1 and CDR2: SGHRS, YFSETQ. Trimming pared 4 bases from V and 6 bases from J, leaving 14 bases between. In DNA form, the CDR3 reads TGCGCCAGCAGCCTCTACAGGGACTCTCAGCCCCAGCATTTT. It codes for CASSLYRDSQPQHF.

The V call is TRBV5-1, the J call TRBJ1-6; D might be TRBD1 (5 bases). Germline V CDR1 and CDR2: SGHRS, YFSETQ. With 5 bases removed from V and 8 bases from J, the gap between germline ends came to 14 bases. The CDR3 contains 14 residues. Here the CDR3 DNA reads TGCGCCAGCAGGGGGCCAGGGAGTTATTCACCCCTCCACTTT. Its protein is CASRGPGSYSPLHF.

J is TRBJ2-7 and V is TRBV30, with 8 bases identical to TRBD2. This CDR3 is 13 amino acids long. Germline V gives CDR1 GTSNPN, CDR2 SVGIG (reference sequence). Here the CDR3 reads CARASGFSYEQYF. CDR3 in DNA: TGTGCTCGGGCTAGCGGGTTTTCCTACGAGCAGTACTTC.

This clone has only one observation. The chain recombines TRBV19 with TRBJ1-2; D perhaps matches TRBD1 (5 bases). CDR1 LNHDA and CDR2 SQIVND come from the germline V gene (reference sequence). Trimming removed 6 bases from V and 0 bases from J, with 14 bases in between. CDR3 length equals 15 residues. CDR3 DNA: TGTGCCAGTAGCCCGACAGACTCAGCTAACTATGGCTACACCTTC. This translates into CASSPTDSANYGYTF.

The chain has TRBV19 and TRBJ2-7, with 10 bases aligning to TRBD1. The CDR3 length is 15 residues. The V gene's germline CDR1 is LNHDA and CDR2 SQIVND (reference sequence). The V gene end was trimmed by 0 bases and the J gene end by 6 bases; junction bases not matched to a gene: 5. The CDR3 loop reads CASSIEPGQGIEQYF. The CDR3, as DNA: TGTGCCAGTAGTATAGAACCGGGACAGGGGATCGAGCAGTACTTC. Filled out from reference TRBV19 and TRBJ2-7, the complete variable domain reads DGGITQSPKYLFRKEGQNVTLSCEQNLNHDAMYWYRQDPGQGLRLIYYSQIVNDFQKGDIAEGYSVSREKKESFPLTVTSAQKNPTAFYLCASSIEPGQGIEQYFGPGTRLTVT.

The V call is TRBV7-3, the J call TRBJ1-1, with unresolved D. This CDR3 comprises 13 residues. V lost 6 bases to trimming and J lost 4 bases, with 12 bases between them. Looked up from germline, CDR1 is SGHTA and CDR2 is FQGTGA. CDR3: CASSRTPSTEAFF. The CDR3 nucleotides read TGTGCCAGCAGTCGAACGCCGAGCACTGAAGCTTTCTTT.

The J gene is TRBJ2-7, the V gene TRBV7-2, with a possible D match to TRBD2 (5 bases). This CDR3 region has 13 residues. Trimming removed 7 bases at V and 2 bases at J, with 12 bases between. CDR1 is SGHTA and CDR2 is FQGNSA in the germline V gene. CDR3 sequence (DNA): TGTGCCAGCAAGCGGATAGGGACCTACGAGCAGTACTTC. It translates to CASKRIGTYEQYF.

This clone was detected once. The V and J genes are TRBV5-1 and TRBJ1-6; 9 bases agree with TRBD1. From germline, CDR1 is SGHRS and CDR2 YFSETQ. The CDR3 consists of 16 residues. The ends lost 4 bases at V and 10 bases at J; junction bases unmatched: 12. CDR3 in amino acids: CASSRISGTGRSPLHF. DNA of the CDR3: TGCGCCAGCAGCCGGATATCCGGGACAGGGCGGTCACCCCTCCACTTT.

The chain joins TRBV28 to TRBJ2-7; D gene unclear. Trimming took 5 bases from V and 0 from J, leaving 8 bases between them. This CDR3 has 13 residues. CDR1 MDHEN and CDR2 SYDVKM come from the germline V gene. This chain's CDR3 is CASSPPVSYEQYF. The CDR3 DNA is TGTGCCAGCAGTCCGCCGGTCTCCTACGAGCAGTACTTC.

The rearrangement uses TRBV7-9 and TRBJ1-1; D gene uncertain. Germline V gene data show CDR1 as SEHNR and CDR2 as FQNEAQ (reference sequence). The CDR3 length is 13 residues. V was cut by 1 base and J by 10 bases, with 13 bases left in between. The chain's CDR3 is CASSLVGREGAFF. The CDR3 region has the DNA TGTGCCAGCAGCTTAGTAGGGCGGGAGGGAGCTTTCTTT.

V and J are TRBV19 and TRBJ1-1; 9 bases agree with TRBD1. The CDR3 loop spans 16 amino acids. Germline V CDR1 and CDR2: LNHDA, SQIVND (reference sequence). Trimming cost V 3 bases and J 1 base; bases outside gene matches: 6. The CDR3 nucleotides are TGTGCCAGTAGTATCCCAGTGACAGGGGGGAACACTGAAGCTTTCTTT. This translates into CASSIPVTGGNTEAFF.

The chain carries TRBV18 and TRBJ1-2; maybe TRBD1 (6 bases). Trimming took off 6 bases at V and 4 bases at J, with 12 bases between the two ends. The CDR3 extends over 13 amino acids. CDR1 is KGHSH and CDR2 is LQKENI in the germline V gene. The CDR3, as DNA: TGTGCCAGCTCCCAACAGGGATTCTATGGCTACACCTTC. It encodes CASSQQGFYGYTF.

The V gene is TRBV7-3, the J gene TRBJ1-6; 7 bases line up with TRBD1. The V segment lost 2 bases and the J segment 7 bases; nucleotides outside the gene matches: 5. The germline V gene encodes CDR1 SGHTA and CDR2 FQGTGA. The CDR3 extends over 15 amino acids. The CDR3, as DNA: TGTGCCAGCAGCTTAGTGGGACAGAAGAATTCACCCCTCCACTTT. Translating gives CASSLVGQKNSPLHF.

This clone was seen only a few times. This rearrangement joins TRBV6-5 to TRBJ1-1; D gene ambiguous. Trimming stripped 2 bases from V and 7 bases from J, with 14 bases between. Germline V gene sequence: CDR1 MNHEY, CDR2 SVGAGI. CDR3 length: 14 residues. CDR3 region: CASSYGRRTSEAFF. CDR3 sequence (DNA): TGTGCCAGCAGTTACGGGCGCAGGACGAGTGAAGCTTTCTTT.

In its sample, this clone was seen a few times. CDR3: CAWSVLYGYTF. The CDR3 bases are TGTGCCTGGAGTGTACTCTATGGCTACACCTTC. The chain is built from TRBV30 and TRBJ1-2; no clear D gene. Trimming took 0 bases from V and 4 from J, leaving 3 bases between them. Germline V gene sequence: CDR1 GTSNPN, CDR2 SVGIG (reference sequence). The CDR3 sequence is 11 residues long.

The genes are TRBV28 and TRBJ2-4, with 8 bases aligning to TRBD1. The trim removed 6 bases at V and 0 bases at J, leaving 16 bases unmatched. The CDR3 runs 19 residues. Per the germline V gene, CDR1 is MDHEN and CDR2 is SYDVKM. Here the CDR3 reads CASSNWGTGGLLAKNIQYF. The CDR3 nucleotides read TGTGCCAGCAGCAATTGGGGGACAGGAGGCCTTTTAGCCAAAAACATTCAGTACTTC.

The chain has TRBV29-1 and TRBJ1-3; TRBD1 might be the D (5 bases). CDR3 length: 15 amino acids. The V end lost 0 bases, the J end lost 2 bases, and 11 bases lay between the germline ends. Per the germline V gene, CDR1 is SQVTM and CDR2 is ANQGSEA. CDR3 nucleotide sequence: TGCAGCGTTGAAGATCGTGGGACCACTGGAAACACCATATATTTT. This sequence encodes CSVEDRGTTGNTIYF.

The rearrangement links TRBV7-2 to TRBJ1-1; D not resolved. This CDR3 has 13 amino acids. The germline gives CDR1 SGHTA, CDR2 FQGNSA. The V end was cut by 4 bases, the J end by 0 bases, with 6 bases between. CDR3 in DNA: TGTGCCAGCAGCTACCCAATGAACACTGAAGCTTTCTTT. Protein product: CASSYPMNTEAFF. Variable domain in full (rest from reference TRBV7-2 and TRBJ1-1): GAGVSQSPSNKVTEKGKDVELRCDPISGHTALYWYRQSLGQGLEFLIYFQGNSAPDKSGLPSDRFSAERTGGSVSTLTIQRTQQEDSAVYLCASSYPMNTEAFFGQGTRLTVV.

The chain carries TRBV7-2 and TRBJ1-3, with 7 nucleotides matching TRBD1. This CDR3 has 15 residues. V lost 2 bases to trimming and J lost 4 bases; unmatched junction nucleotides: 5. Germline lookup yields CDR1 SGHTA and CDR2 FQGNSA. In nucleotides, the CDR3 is TGTGCCAGCAGCTTAAAGGGGGCATCGGGAAACACCATATATTTT. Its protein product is CASSLKGASGNTIYF.

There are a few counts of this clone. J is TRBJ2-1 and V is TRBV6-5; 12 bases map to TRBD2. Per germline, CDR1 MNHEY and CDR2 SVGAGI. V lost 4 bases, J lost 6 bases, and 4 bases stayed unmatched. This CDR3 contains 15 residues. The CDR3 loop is CASSLTSGRANEQFF. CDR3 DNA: TGTGCCAGCAGTTTGACTAGCGGGAGAGCCAATGAGCAGTTCTTC.

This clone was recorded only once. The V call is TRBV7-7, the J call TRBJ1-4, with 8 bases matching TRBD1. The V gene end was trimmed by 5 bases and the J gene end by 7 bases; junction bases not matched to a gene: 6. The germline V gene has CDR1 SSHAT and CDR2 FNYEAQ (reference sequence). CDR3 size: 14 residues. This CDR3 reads CASSPSGQGEKLFF. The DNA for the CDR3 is TGTGCCAGCAGCCCTTCCGGACAGGGTGAAAAACTGTTTTTT.

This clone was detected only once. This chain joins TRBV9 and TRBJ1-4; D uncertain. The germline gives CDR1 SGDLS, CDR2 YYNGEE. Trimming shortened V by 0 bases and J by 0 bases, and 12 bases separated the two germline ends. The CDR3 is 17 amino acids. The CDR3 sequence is CASSVVGGSATNEKLFF. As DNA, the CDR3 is TGTGCCAGCAGCGTAGTAGGCGGGAGCGCAACTAATGAAAAACTGTTTTTT.

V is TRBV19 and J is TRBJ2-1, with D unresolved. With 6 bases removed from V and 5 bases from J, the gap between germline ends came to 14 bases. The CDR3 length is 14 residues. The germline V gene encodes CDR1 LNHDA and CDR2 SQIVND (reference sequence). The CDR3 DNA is TGTGCCAGTAGCAGAAGGTCCTCGGACAATGAGCAGTTCTTC. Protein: CASSRRSSDNEQFF.